Listed here are 15 T cell receptor beta chains from one sample, sequenced in a study of blood T cell repertoires in COVID-19. The table came from immunoSEQ multiplex PCR; TCRdb's copy has only in-frame clones and leaves some out. In the table there are 130,000 or so clones, roughly four fifths of which are singletons. The sequenced sample was peripheral blood. The receptor source for this set is an elderly woman with acute or convalescent COVID-19.

This clone has just one count. This chain uses TRBV6-1 with TRBJ2-2, with 7 bases matching TRBD1. Germline-derived CDR1 and CDR2 are MNHNS and SASEGT. Trimming cost V 3 bases and J 8 bases; bases outside gene matches: 3. The CDR3 spans 13 residues. The CDR3 region has the DNA TGTGCCAGCAGTGACAGGGGGAGAGGGGAGCTGTTTTTT. It encodes CASSDRGRGELFF.

This clone occurred a few times. This sequence joins TRBV6-5 and TRBJ1-1; D unclear. Trimming removed 8 bases at V and 1 base at J, with 11 bases between. Germline assignment: CDR1 MNHEY and CDR2 SVGAGI. CDR3 length: 13 residues. The CDR3 nucleotides are TGTGCCAGCGGTAATCCAGGGAACACTGAAGCTTTCTTT. Protein product: CASGNPGNTEAFF.

The rearrangement links TRBV4-2 to TRBJ1-2, with D unresolved. CDR3 length: 13 residues. The V and J ends lost 4 bases and 8 bases respectively, with 14 bases between them. Germline CDR1 LGHNA, CDR2 YNFKEQ. The CDR3 bases are TGTGCCAGCAGCCCTGGGAGGACGTCAGGCTACACCTTC. Its protein is CASSPGRTSGYTF.

This CDR3 reads CASSRRGAGNTEAFF. The CDR3 bases are TGTGCCAGCAGTCGCCGGGGGGCTGGGAACACTGAAGCTTTCTTT. The V and J genes are TRBV6-5 and TRBJ1-1; tentatively, D is TRBD1 (6 bases). The CDR3 totals 15 residues. V dropped 5 bases and J dropped 1 base, with 14 bases sitting between them. Germline CDR1 reads MNHEY; CDR2 reads SVGAGI.

The chain employs TRBV6-2 or TRBV6-3 and TRBJ1-1, with 11 bases lining up with TRBD1. CDR1 and CDR2 (germline): MNHEY, SVGEGT. CDR3 length equals 17 residues. Unmatched junction bases numbered 8, after V lost 4 bases and J lost 1 base. CDR3 sequence reads: CASSSRGQGAGNTEAFF. The CDR3 bases are TGTGCCAGCAGTTCCCGTGGACAGGGGGCTGGGAACACTGAAGCTTTCTTT.

This rearrangement joins TRBV6-6 to TRBJ1-2; D possibly corresponds to TRBD1 (6 bases). The CDR3 has 14 residues. Germline lookup yields CDR1 MNHNY and CDR2 SVGAGI (reference sequence). The V end was cut by 5 bases, the J end by 3 bases, with 13 bases between. The chain's CDR3 is CASSHRVRDYGYTF. In DNA form, the CDR3 reads TGTGCCAGCAGTCACAGGGTACGCGACTATGGCTACACCTTC.

The chain carries TRBV20-1 and TRBJ2-7, with D possibly being TRBD1 (6 bases). There are 15 residues in the CDR3. Germline V gene sequence: CDR1 DFQATT, CDR2 SNEGSKA (reference sequence). The V and J ends lost 6 bases and 5 bases respectively, with 23 bases between them. The CDR3 region is CSASPTQFTGNEQYF. The CDR3 DNA reads as TGCAGTGCCAGTCCGACTCAATTCACAGGGAACGAGCAGTACTTC.

The CDR3 DNA follows: TGTGCCAGCAGCTTGGGTACAGGGAGGGCAGAGACCCAGTACTTC. Protein product: CASSLGTGRAETQYF. The V gene is TRBV5-4, the J gene TRBJ2-5, with D maybe TRBD2 (7 bases). Germline V gene data show CDR1 as SGHNT and CDR2 as YYREEE (reference sequence). V gave up 0 bases and J gave up 4 bases, with 13 bases separating them. The CDR3 consists of 15 residues. Complete variable domain (other parts from reference TRBV5-4 and TRBJ2-5): ETGVTQSPTHLIKTRGQQVTLRCSSQSGHNTVSWYQQALGQGPQFIFQYYREEENGRGNFPPRFSGLQFPNYSSELNVNALELDDSALYLCASSLGTGRAETQYFGPGTRLLVL.

The chain's CDR3 is CASSRQSNSNQPQHF. DNA for the CDR3: TGTGCCAGCAGCCGACAGAGTAATAGCAATCAGCCCCAGCATTTT. The chain carries TRBV6-5 and TRBJ1-5; tentative D call: TRBD1 (5 bases). The germline V gene has CDR1 MNHEY and CDR2 SVGAGI. This CDR3 comprises 15 residues. Trimming took off 6 bases at V and 0 bases at J, with 12 bases between the two ends.

The chain is built from TRBV10-1 and TRBJ1-5, with TRBD1 identical over 7 bases. Germline loops: CDR1 WNHNN, CDR2 SYGVQD (reference sequence). The CDR3 consists of 14 residues. V was clipped by 6 bases and J by 2 bases; unmatched bases: 4. This CDR3 is CASSVGQGNQPQHF. CDR3 bases: TGCGCCAGCAGCGTCGGACAGGGCAATCAGCCCCAGCATTTT.

This rearrangement joins TRBV5-6 to TRBJ1-1; D is unresolved. Germline CDR1 SGHDT, CDR2 YYEEEE. The V end lost 4 bases, the J end lost 11 bases, and 15 bases lay between the germline ends. The CDR3 is 12 residues long. The CDR3 region has the DNA TGTGCCAGCAGCCAATTTCAAATGCGGGCTTTCTTT. As protein: CASSQFQMRAFF. The full variable domain, rest sourced from reference TRBV5-6 and TRBJ1-1, is DAGVTQSPTHLIKTRGQQVTLRCSPKSGHDTVSWYQQALGQGPQFIFQYYEEEERQRGNFPDRFSGHQFPNYSSELNVNALLLGDSALYLCASSQFQMRAFFGQGTRLTVV.

This chain links TRBV12-5 with TRBJ1-5, with unresolved D. V lost 9 bases and J 5 bases, leaving 11 bases between the germline ends. The CDR3 is 12 residues long. Germline V gene sequence: CDR1 LGHNT, CDR2 FRNRAP. As DNA, the CDR3 is TGTGCTAGCACGGTGGAGCATCAGCCCCAGCATTTT. Its protein product is CASTVEHQPQHF.

The gene calls are TRBV3-1 (or the pseudogene TRBV3-2) and TRBJ2-3; TRBD2 matches 11 bases. There are 17 residues in the CDR3. Per germline, CDR1 LGHDT and CDR2 YNNKEL (reference sequence). V was pared by 4 bases and J by 2 bases, with 8 bases of the junction left unmatched. The CDR3 spells CASSRDSGGAFTDTQYF. CDR3 in DNA: TGTGCCAGCAGCCGAGATAGCGGGGGGGCCTTCACAGATACGCAGTATTTT.

This clone appeared a single time. The gene calls are TRBV27 and TRBJ1-5, with D unresolved. The V end lost 5 bases, the J end lost 7 bases, and 24 bases lay between the germline ends. This CDR3 has 17 amino acids. Germline CDR1 and CDR2: MNHEY and SMNVEV (reference sequence). The CDR3 protein is CASSAIGGVPTGQPQHF. The DNA for the CDR3 is TGTGCCAGCAGTGCTATTGGTGGGGTCCCTACGGGGCAGCCCCAGCATTTT.

This clone was recorded a few times. The chain links TRBV28 to TRBJ1-5; tentative D call: TRBD1 (5 bases). The V gene lost 2 bases and the J gene lost 5 bases, with 13 bases spanning the gap. In germline, CDR1 is MDHEN, CDR2 SYDVKM. The CDR3 sequence is 15 residues long. For the CDR3, the DNA is TGTGCCAGCAGTTTAGGGGGGAGTAAAGATCAGCCCCAGCATTTT. Translating it yields CASSLGGSKDQPQHF. The full variable domain, rest sourced from reference TRBV28 and TRBJ1-5, is DVKVTQSSRYLVKRTGEKVFLECVQDMDHENMFWYRQDPGLGLRLIYFSYDVKMKEKGDIPEGYSVSREKKERFSLILESASTNQTSMYLCASSLGGSKDQPQHFGDGTRLSIL.